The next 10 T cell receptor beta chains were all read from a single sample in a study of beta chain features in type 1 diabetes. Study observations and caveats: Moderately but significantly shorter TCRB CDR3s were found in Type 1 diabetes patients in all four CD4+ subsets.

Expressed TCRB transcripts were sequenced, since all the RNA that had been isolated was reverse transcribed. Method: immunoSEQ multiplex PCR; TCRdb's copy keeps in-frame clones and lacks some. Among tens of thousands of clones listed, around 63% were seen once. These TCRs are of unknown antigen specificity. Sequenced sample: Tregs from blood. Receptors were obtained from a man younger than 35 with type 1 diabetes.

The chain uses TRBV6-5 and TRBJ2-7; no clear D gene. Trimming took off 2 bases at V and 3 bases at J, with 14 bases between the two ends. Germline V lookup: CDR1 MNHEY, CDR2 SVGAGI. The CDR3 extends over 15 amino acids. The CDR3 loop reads CASSYAAGLGYEQYF. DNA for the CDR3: TGTGCCAGCAGTTACGCGGCCGGCCTCGGCTACGAGCAGTACTTC.

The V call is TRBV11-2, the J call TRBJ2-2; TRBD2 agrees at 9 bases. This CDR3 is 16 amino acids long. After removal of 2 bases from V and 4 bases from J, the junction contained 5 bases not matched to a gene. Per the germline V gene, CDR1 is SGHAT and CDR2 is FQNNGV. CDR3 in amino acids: CASSLFTSGLTGELFF. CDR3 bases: TGTGCCAGCAGCTTATTCACTAGCGGGCTCACCGGGGAGCTGTTTTTT.

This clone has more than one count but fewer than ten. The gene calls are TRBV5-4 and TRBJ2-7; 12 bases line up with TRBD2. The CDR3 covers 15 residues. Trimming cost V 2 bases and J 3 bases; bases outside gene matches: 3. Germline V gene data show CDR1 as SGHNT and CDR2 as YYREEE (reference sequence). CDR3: CASSFGLAGNYEQYF. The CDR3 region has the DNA TGTGCCAGCAGCTTTGGACTAGCGGGAAACTACGAGCAGTACTTC.

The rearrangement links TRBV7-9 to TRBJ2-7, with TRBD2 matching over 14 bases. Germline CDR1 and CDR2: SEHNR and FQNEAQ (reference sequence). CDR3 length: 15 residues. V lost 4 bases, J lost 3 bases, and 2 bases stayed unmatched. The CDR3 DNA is TGTGCCAGCAGCTCGACTAGCGGGAGGGTCTACGAGCAGTACTTC. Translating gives CASSSTSGRVYEQYF.

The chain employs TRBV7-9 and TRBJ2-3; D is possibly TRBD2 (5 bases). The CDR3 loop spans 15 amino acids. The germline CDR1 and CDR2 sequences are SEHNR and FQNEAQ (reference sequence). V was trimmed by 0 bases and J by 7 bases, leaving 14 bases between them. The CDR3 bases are TGTGCCAGCAGCTTAGCTGAAGCGGTTCTGTATACGCAGTATTTT. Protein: CASSLAEAVLYTQYF.

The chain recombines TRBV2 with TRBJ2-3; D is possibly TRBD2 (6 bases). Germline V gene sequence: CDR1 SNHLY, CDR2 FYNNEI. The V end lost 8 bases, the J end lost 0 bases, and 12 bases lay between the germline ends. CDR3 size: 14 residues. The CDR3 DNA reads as TGTGCCAGCTCTCGGGAGTCCAGCACAGATACGCAGTATTTT. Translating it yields CASSRESSTDTQYF.

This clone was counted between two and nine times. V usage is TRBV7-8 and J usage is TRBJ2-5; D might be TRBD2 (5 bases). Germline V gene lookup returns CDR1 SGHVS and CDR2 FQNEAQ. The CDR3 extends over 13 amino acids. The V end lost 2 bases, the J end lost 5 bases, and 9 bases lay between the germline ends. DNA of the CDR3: TGTGCCAGCAGCTTACGGGGTGCGGAGACCCAGTACTTC. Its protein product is CASSLRGAETQYF.

The CDR3 is CASSPGWELFF. For the CDR3, the DNA is TGTGCCAGCAGCCCAGGGTGGGAGCTGTTTTTT. The gene calls are TRBV7-2 and TRBJ2-2; D might be TRBD1 (5 bases). Germline V CDR1 and CDR2: SGHTA, FQGNSA. Trimming removed 5 bases at V and 9 bases at J, with 7 bases between. The CDR3 has 11 residues.

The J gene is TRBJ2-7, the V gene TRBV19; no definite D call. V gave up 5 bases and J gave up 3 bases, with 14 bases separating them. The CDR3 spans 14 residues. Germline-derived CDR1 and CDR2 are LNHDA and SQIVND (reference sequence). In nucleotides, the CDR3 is TGTGCCAGTAGTTCTAACTATTTAGGCTACGAGCAGTACTTC. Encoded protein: CASSSNYLGYEQYF.

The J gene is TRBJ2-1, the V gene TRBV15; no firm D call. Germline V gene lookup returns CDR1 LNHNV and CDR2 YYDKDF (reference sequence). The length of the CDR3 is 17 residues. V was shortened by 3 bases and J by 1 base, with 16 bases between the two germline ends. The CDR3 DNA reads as TGTGCCACCAGCAGTGTTGAGGCCTCTTGGTCCTACAATGAGCAGTTCTTC. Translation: CATSSVEASWSYNEQFF.